What follows are 5 T cell receptor beta chains derived from one specimen sequenced in a study of T cell responses to AZD1222 COVID-19 vaccine. The table came from immunoSEQ multiplex PCR; TCRdb's copy has only in-frame clones and leaves some out. The sample carries some 79,000 clones, approximately 85% recorded once. The source was peripheral blood, collected 28 days after the second AZD1222 dose. The receptors were sampled from an adult who received the AZD1222 COVID-19 vaccine.

The rearrangement uses TRBV3-1 (or the pseudogene TRBV3-2) and TRBJ1-4, with D unclear. Trimming took 1 base from V and 8 from J, leaving 14 bases between them. The germline V gene encodes CDR1 LGHDT and CDR2 YNNKEL (reference sequence). CDR3 size: 15 residues. The CDR3, as DNA: TGTGCCAGCAGCCAAGGCCAAGGGTCCAGAGAAAAACTGTTTTTT. It codes for CASSQGQGSREKLFF.

This chain uses TRBV28 with TRBJ2-4; weak D call: TRBD1 (5 bases). The ends were cut back, 5 bases at V and 8 bases at J, with 16 bases in the middle. Germline CDR1 MDHEN, CDR2 SYDVKM. The CDR3 spans 14 residues. The CDR3 reads CASSPTGQGDIQYF. CDR3 in DNA: TGTGCCAGCAGTCCCACCGGGCAGGGCGACATTCAGTACTTC. Supplemented by reference TRBV28 and TRBJ2-4, the full variable domain reads DVKVTQSSRYLVKRTGEKVFLECVQDMDHENMFWYRQDPGLGLRLIYFSYDVKMKEKGDIPEGYSVSREKKERFSLILESASTNQTSMYLCASSPTGQGDIQYFGAGTRLSVL.

This clone was found a few times. The rearrangement joins TRBV27 to TRBJ2-1; TRBD2 might be the D (6 bases). V dropped 6 bases and J dropped 2 bases, with 11 bases sitting between them. Germline V gene lookup returns CDR1 MNHEY and CDR2 SMNVEV (reference sequence). The CDR3 has 14 residues. The CDR3 region has the DNA TGTGCCAGCAGCCGGGAGTCCGCCTACAATGAGCAGTTCTTC. Its protein product is CASSRESAYNEQFF.

The chain employs TRBV10-2 and TRBJ2-7; the D is unclear. Trimming took off 4 bases at V and 0 bases at J, with 4 bases between the two ends. Germline V lookup: CDR1 WSHSY, CDR2 SAAADI. The length of the CDR3 is 12 residues. The CDR3 is CASSALSYEQYV. DNA of the CDR3: TGCGCCAGCAGTGCCCTCTCCTACGAGCAGTACGTC.

V and J are TRBV7-2 and TRBJ2-5; 9 bases line up with TRBD1. This CDR3 has 19 amino acids. V was clipped by 5 bases and J by 9 bases; unmatched bases: 25. Germline V gene data show CDR1 as SGHTA and CDR2 as FQGNSA. DNA for the CDR3: TGTGCCAGCAGCAAAGCACCGGGACAGGGATCCTCTCTTGGGAGGGCCCAGTACTTC. Its translation: CASSKAPGQGSSLGRAQYF.